This TCR beta chain was sequenced for a study of blood T cell repertoires in COVID-19. Study background: Collection of acute and convalescent COVID-19 samples took place in the United States, Italy and Spain. T cells, B-cell-depleted T cells, or PBMCs provided the cDNA or gDNA that served as material.

Original handling: Cell counts per sample came from amplifying reference gene primers. Using immunoSEQ multiplex PCR, the repertoire was profiled, and TCRdb retains in-frame clones only, with some absent. V and J calls and clone size are copied from that table; D and trimming were computed from the DNA. The sample includes over 120,000 clones, over 75% of them seen just once. Sequencing input: peripheral blood. The sequence was obtained from a man in his sixties or seventies with acute or convalescent COVID-19.

CDR3 region: CARSFHRAPQPQHF. In nucleotides, the CDR3 is TGTGCCAGAAGCTTTCACAGGGCGCCTCAGCCCCAGCATTTT. The chain combines TRBV5-3 with TRBJ1-5, with TRBD1 as a possible D gene (6 bases). TRBV5-3 is given ORF status, its function remaining uncertain. This CDR3 is built from 14 residues. V shed 2 bases and J shed 6 bases, with 12 bases lying between them.